These 17 T cell receptor beta chains share one sample of origin, sequenced in a study of cytomegalovirus exposure and HLA in healthy donors. In the PCR, 60 Vbeta and 13 Jbeta primers were used. The assay was immunoSEQ multiplex PCR, and TCRdb's table has in-frame clones only and misses some. The sample consists of 70,000 to 95,000 clones, under 80% of them appearing once. Sequencing input: PBMCs. The receptors originated from a man aged 35 to 55 in good health and CMV-seronegative.

This rearrangement joins TRBV28 to TRBJ1-4; 8 bases are shared with TRBD1. This CDR3 is 14 amino acids long. Trimming removed 6 bases from V and 8 bases from J; junction bases left unmatched: 8. CDR1 is MDHEN, CDR2 SYDVKM, per germline. In nucleotides, the CDR3 is TGTGCCAGCAGCCGCGGACAGGGCTGGGAAAAACTGTTTTTT. Its protein product is CASSRGQGWEKLFF.

J is TRBJ2-3 and V is TRBV11-2, with D maybe TRBD1 (5 bases). The germline V gene encodes CDR1 SGHAT and CDR2 FQNNGV. V was cut by 3 bases and J by 4 bases, with 11 bases left in between. The CDR3 loop spans 14 amino acids. In DNA, the CDR3 is TGTGCCAGCAGCTTGGCAAACAGGCCAGATACGCAGTATTTT. Its translation: CASSLANRPDTQYF.

Worth noting for this clone: One junction end does not reproduce the germline sequence, and a read error may be involved. The V gene is TRBV27, the J gene TRBJ1-2; the D gene is possibly TRBD1 (6 bases). Per the germline V gene, CDR1 is MNHEY and CDR2 is SMNVEV (reference sequence). CDR3 length: 13 residues. The CDR3 region is CASSPDSNYGHTF. The CDR3 DNA is TGTGCCAGCAGTCCGGACAGTAACTATGGCCACACCTTC.

This chain uses TRBV28 with TRBJ1-2; 7 bases are shared with TRBD1. This CDR3 is built from 14 residues. Germline V gene data show CDR1 as MDHEN and CDR2 as SYDVKM. V trimming: 2 bases; J trimming: 4 bases; junction bases outside the gene matches: 4. The CDR3 sequence is CASSLRSGGYGYTF. The CDR3 DNA sequence: TGTGCCAGCAGTTTAAGGTCAGGGGGCTATGGCTACACCTTC.

The chain links TRBV6-6 to TRBJ2-7; 9 nucleotides line up with TRBD1. Germline CDR1 reads MNHNY; CDR2 reads SVGAGI (reference sequence). CDR3 length: 14 residues. The trim removed 7 bases at V and 3 bases at J, leaving 7 bases unmatched. CDR3 nucleotides: TGTGCCAGCACCCCAGGGACAGGGAGCTACGAGCAGTACTTC. Translated, it gives CASTPGTGSYEQYF.

The chain carries TRBV7-8 and TRBJ2-2, with D tentatively TRBD2 (5 bases). Germline V gene lookup returns CDR1 SGHVS and CDR2 FQNEAQ. This CDR3 has 15 residues. V lost 5 bases, J lost 6 bases, and 16 bases lay in between. CDR3 nucleotide sequence: TGTGCCAGCAGCCCACCGTCAGGACTCGCCGGGGAGCTGTTTTTT. Protein product: CASSPPSGLAGELFF.

The chain links TRBV5-1 to TRBJ1-2; 8 bases are shared with TRBD1. CDR3 size: 15 residues. V shed 4 bases, J shed 10 bases, and the junction held 15 bases outside the gene matches. Looked up from germline, CDR1 is SGHRS and CDR2 is YFSETQ. CDR3 residues: CASSPPTGGPDVYTF. CDR3 coding DNA: TGCGCCAGCAGCCCTCCCACAGGGGGGCCTGATGTCTACACCTTC.

The V gene is TRBV28, the J gene TRBJ2-1; D is unresolved. V was pared by 11 bases and J by 5 bases, with 10 bases between. The CDR3 contains 11 residues. Germline V lookup: CDR1 MDHEN, CDR2 SYDVKM. The CDR3 sequence: CASGGHNEQFF. The CDR3 coding sequence is TGTGCCTCTGGCGGTCACAATGAGCAGTTCTTC.

This clone showed up just a few times. This chain links TRBV19 with TRBJ1-5, with 8 bases lining up with TRBD1. The CDR3 sequence is 20 residues long. Losses at the gene ends were 6 bases for V and 0 bases for J; bases not matched to a gene: 19. Germline V gives CDR1 LNHDA, CDR2 SQIVND (reference sequence). CDR3 in amino acids: CASRPPRTGPLRYSNQPQHF. The CDR3 DNA reads TGTGCCAGTAGGCCACCTCGGACAGGGCCTTTAAGATATAGCAATCAGCCCCAGCATTTT.

This clone was recorded a few times. V and J are TRBV28 and TRBJ1-1; D uncertain. This CDR3 is built from 11 residues. Trimming pared 1 base from V and 8 bases from J, leaving 5 bases between. Germline CDR1 and CDR2: MDHEN and SYDVKM. The CDR3 sequence is CASSLSIEAFF. CDR3 bases: TGTGCCAGCAGTTTATCTATCGAAGCTTTCTTT. Looking up the rest from reference TRBV28 and TRBJ1-1 gives the full variable domain: DVKVTQSSRYLVKRTGEKVFLECVQDMDHENMFWYRQDPGLGLRLIYFSYDVKMKEKGDIPEGYSVSREKKERFSLILESASTNQTSMYLCASSLSIEAFFGQGTRLTVV.

The chain combines TRBV6-1 with TRBJ2-2; 8 nucleotides align to TRBD1. Looked up from germline, CDR1 is MNHNS and CDR2 is SASEGT. V shed 3 bases and J 8 bases; nucleotides not matched to a gene: 5. The CDR3 loop spans 14 amino acids. DNA of the CDR3: TGTGCCAGCAGTGATGGACAGGGTTGGGGGGAGCTGTTTTTT. Its translation: CASSDGQGWGELFF.

V gene TRBV19 combines with J gene TRBJ1-2, with D possibly TRBD1 on 6 matching bases. The CDR3 is 13 amino acids. Trimming took off 6 bases at V and 6 bases at J, with 14 bases between the two ends. Germline assignment: CDR1 LNHDA and CDR2 SQIVND (reference sequence). The CDR3 region has the DNA TGTGCCAGTAGCCCAAGGGGGGGAGATGGCTACACCTTC. Its translation: CASSPRGGDGYTF.

This sequence joins TRBV28 and TRBJ1-2, with 11 bases identical to TRBD1. From germline, CDR1 is MDHEN and CDR2 SYDVKM. V shed 2 bases and J 8 bases; nucleotides not matched to a gene: 7. The length of the CDR3 is 15 residues. This CDR3 reads CASSLPGQGAWGYTF. As DNA, the CDR3 is TGTGCCAGCAGTTTACCAGGACAGGGGGCTTGGGGCTACACCTTC.

The chain couples TRBV5-1 to TRBJ2-7; 11 nucleotides align to TRBD1. Trimming took 2 bases from V and 4 from J; bases not matched to a gene: 2. The CDR3 spans 14 residues. Germline CDR1 is SGHRS and CDR2 is YFSETQ. CDR3 nucleotides: TGCGCCAGCAGCTTCGGGACAGGGGGTTACGAGCAGTACTTC. This codes for CASSFGTGGYEQYF.

V is TRBV28 and J is TRBJ2-1; D is possibly TRBD1 (5 bases). The CDR3 contains 18 residues. Germline CDR1 MDHEN, CDR2 SYDVKM. The V and J ends lost 1 base and 0 bases respectively, with 16 bases between them. The chain's CDR3 is CASSLYRRNDSSYNEQFF. The CDR3 DNA sequence: TGTGCCAGCAGTTTATACCGCAGGAACGACAGCTCCTACAATGAGCAGTTCTTC.

The CDR3: CASSLTGQGVETQYF. In DNA, the CDR3 is TGTGCCAGCAGCTTAACGGGACAAGGGGTGGAGACCCAGTACTTC. V and J are TRBV7-9 and TRBJ2-5; maybe TRBD1 (6 bases). Germline V gene sequence: CDR1 SEHNR, CDR2 FQNEAQ (reference sequence). The germline V and J ends were trimmed by 2 bases and 5 bases, with 15 bases remaining between them. The CDR3 is 15 amino acids.

This clone showed up just a few times. The V and J genes are TRBV11-2 and TRBJ2-2; a weak D match, TRBD2 (6 bases). The CDR3 runs 17 residues. Germline CDR1 is SGHAT and CDR2 is FQNNGV. The V and J ends lost 3 bases and 3 bases respectively, with 17 bases between them. Written as DNA, the CDR3 is TGTGCCAGCAGCTTGTCGGCCGGGAGTGGGTACACCGGGGAGCTGTTTTTT. Translating it yields CASSLSAGSGYTGELFF.